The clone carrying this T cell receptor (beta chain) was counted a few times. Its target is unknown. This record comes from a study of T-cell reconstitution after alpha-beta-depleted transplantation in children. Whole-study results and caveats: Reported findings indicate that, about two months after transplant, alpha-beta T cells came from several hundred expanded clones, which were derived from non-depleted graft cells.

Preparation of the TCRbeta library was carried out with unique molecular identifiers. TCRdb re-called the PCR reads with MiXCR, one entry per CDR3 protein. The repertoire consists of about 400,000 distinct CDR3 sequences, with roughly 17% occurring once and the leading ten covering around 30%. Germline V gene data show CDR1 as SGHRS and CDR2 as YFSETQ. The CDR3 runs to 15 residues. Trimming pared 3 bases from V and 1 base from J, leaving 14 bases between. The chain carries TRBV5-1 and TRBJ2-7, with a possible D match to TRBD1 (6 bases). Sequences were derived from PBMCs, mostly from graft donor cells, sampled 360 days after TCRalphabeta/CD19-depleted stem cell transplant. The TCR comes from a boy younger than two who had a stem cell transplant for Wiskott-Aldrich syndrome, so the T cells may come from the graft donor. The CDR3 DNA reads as TGCGCCAGCAGCTATACAGGGATGGAGTCCTACGAGCAGTACTTC. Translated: CASSYTGMESYEQYF.